Listed here is a single TCR beta chain. Its antigen is currently not known. Nothing much larger sits one base from this clone, and base qualities are not available. CDR1 and CDR2 were assigned from the germline V gene (reference sequence) as GTSNPN and SVGIG. Cut back by 3 bases and 2 bases, the V and J ends lie 11 bases apart. The CDR3 sequence holds 14 residues, the cysteine and phenylalanine included. The DNA shown is the 42-base CDR3, in frame from base 1. Each collaborating institution followed its own protocols to collect whole blood in K2EDTA tubes. For TCRbeta analysis, collaborator samples were shipped as frozen whole blood, as isolated PBMCs, or as DNA extracted from either sample type. This sample was taken from a study of blood T cell repertoires in COVID-19 (TCRdb year 2020). With respect to the entire study: Samples from collaborators originated in the United States, Italy and Spain and spanned both the acute and convalescent phases of COVID-19. The repertoires were made available in a free public database intended to serve as a resource for research on the immune response to SARS-CoV-2. The material from the prospective study consisted of cDNA or gDNA derived from T cells, B-cell-depleted T cells, or PBMCs. Subjects who had been exposed to COVID-19, were actively infected with it, or had recovered from it provided the deeply sampled blood TCRbeta repertoires that made up the dataset. Where available, HLA class I and class II types were taken from metadata supplied by the sample provider and were not determined by assay-based typing. Nearly every sample came with metadata listing a de-identified subject ID, COVID-19 status, age in years and sex. Samples were obtained from the ongoing ImmuneRACE study (first 160 participants) and from 1,254 subjects provided by 6 global collaborators. Study-wide conclusions, independent of this receptor: How much clinical and demographic metadata was included differed by source and by participant, and the metadata was provided uncurated.

The immunoSEQ Assay, a bias-controlled multiplex PCR, was used to amplify TCRbeta CDR3 regions from genomic DNA. Per the original workflow: Nucleated cell counts per sample were estimated from amplification of reference gene primers within the assay. To quantify the absolute abundance of each unique TCRbeta CDR3 rearrangement, sequence reads were collapsed and filtered. For each sample, productive Simpson clonality was calculated by taking the square root of Simpson's diversity index across productive rearrangements. TCRdb mirrors the immuneACCESS table, restricted to in-frame sequences. Some clones are absent from its copies; in checked studies, under half trace to an unresolved V gene, and the reason for the others is unknown. Clone size and the V and J calls come from that table; the DNA yielded D and trimming. The sample includes about 230,000 clones, with 80% to 85% observed a single time. The top ten constitute around 30% of the sample.

Recombination linked TRBV30 to TRBJ1-3; matching of 5 bases hints at TRBD1 as the D gene. The sample comprised peripheral blood. This TCR came from a man in his forties with acute or convalescent COVID-19. The CDR3 protein: CAWSPGGAGNTIYF. DNA sequence: TGTGCCTGGAGCCCCGGGGGGGCTGGAAACACCATATATTTT.